One sample yielded the 12 T cell receptor beta chains listed below, sequenced in a study of T-cell memory formation after mild COVID-19. TCRdb independently ran MiXCR on the 5' RACE reads; one entry per CDR3 protein. The table shows over 350,000 distinct CDR3 sequences, with 20% to 25% occurring only once. The material sequenced was PBMCs or a T cell subset sorted from them (not recorded which). The receptors originated from an adult woman who had mild COVID-19 (a few samples of this study predate the infection). Cell type and time point are not known.

J is TRBJ2-7 and V is TRBV30; TRBD2 agrees at 12 bases. Trimming removed 0 bases from V and 4 bases from J; junction bases left unmatched: 10. Germline assignment: CDR1 GTSNPN and CDR2 SVGIG (reference sequence). The length of the CDR3 is 17 residues. CDR3 DNA sequence: TGTGCCTGGAGTGTACAGAGGACTAGCGGGATCGGTTACGAGCAGTACTTC. The encoded protein is CAWSVQRTSGIGYEQYF.

The V call is TRBV6-5, the J call TRBJ2-7; 9 nucleotides align to TRBD1. This CDR3 has 15 amino acids. The junction had 8 bases not matched to a gene; V was cut back by 4 bases and J by 4 bases. The germline V gene has CDR1 MNHEY and CDR2 SVGAGI. Here the CDR3 DNA reads TGTGCCAGCAGTTCAACGGGACAGGGTTGGTACGAGCAGTACTTC. This gives the protein CASSSTGQGWYEQYF.

This sequence joins TRBV6-1 and TRBJ2-3; TRBD1 agrees at 7 bases. CDR1 MNHNS and CDR2 SASEGT come from the germline V gene. Trimming cost V 3 bases and J 0 bases; bases outside gene matches: 6. The CDR3 has 16 residues. The CDR3 reads CASSERQGSSTDTQYF. The DNA for the CDR3 is TGTGCCAGCAGTGAGCGACAGGGCTCTAGCACAGATACGCAGTATTTT.

This chain links TRBV3-1 with TRBJ2-3; unclear D gene. V was trimmed by 4 bases and J by 0 bases, leaving 5 bases between them. The germline V gene has CDR1 LGHDT and CDR2 YNNKEL (reference sequence). This CDR3 region has 13 residues. The CDR3 nucleotides are TGTGCCAGCAGCCCTTTTAGCACAGATACGCAGTATTTT. Translation gives CASSPFSTDTQYF.

The rearrangement uses TRBV10-3 and TRBJ2-5; the D call may be TRBD1 or TRBD2 (6 bases each). The germline CDR1 and CDR2 sequences are ENHRY and SYGVKD. This CDR3 has 18 amino acids. V was clipped by 2 bases and J by 1 base, with 20 bases between them. The CDR3 sequence: CAISEPWSEGVSQETQYF. Here the CDR3 DNA reads TGTGCCATCAGTGAGCCCTGGTCGGAGGGGGTCAGCCAAGAGACCCAGTACTTC.

This clonotype occurred a few times. The chain combines TRBV5-6 with TRBJ2-5, with TRBD1 matching 7 bases. The length of the CDR3 is 17 residues. Germline values: CDR1 SGHDT, CDR2 YYEEEE. J gave up 1 base and V 3 bases, and 12 bases lay outside the gene matches. CDR3 nucleotide sequence: TGTGCCAGCAGCTGGGGGACAGACCGCCTCATCCAAGAGACCCAGTACTTC. Translated, it gives CASSWGTDRLIQETQYF.

The chain employs TRBV5-6 and TRBJ2-3, with D possibly being TRBD2 (6 bases). The germline V gene encodes CDR1 SGHDT and CDR2 YYEEEE. V gave up 6 bases and J gave up 1 base, with 18 bases separating them. The CDR3 is made up of 16 amino acids. CDR3 nucleotide sequence: TGTGCCAGCACCCTTGGACCAGGAGGGGGCACAGATACGCAGTATTTT. It is translated as CASTLGPGGGTDTQYF.

This clonotype occurred many times. The gene calls are TRBV6-5 and TRBJ2-1; 7 bases agree with TRBD2. Trimming took 6 bases from V and 6 from J; bases not matched to a gene: 5. The CDR3 is 13 amino acids. Germline loops: CDR1 MNHEY, CDR2 SVGAGI. This chain's CDR3 is CASRRLAANEQFF. Here the CDR3 DNA reads TGTGCCAGCAGGCGACTAGCCGCCAATGAGCAGTTCTTC.

The chain links TRBV6-2 or TRBV6-3 to TRBJ2-7; D gene uncertain. CDR1 and CDR2 from the germline V gene are MNHEY and SVGEGT. Trimming pared 1 base from V and 3 bases from J, leaving 10 bases between. The CDR3 sequence is 14 residues long. CDR3 DNA sequence: TGTGCCAGCAGTTACTTCGGGCAGAGCTACGAGCAGTACTTC. It translates to CASSYFGQSYEQYF.

This clonotype was counted between two and nine times. The rearrangement joins TRBV7-9 to TRBJ1-2, with TRBD1 matching over 7 bases. The germline CDR1 and CDR2 sequences are SEHNR and FQNEAQ (reference sequence). This CDR3 is 11 amino acids long. Germline trimming cut 6 bases from V and 12 bases from J; bases unmatched to any gene: 7. The CDR3 nucleotides read TGTGCCAGCAGGGGGCAGGGGGTCGACACCTTC. This encodes CASRGQGVDTF. The variable domain in full, with the rest retrieved from reference TRBV7-9 and TRBJ1-2, is DTGVSQNPRHKITKRGQNVTFRCDPISEHNRLYWYRQTLGQGPEFLTYFQNEAQLEKSRLLSDRFSAERPKGSFSTLEIQRTEQGDSAMYLCASRGQGVDTFGSGTRLTVV.

This clonotype was seen a few times. The chain couples TRBV20-1 to TRBJ2-7; TRBD1 matches 7 bases. CDR1 DFQATT and CDR2 SNEGSKA come from the germline V gene (reference sequence). Trimming cost V 4 bases and J 5 bases; bases outside gene matches: 8. This CDR3 has 13 amino acids. The CDR3 protein is CSAKGQLAHEQYF. The CDR3 coding sequence is TGCAGTGCTAAGGGACAGCTCGCTCACGAGCAGTACTTC.

The chain combines TRBV11-3 with TRBJ2-7; a possible D gene is TRBD1 (5 bases). The CDR3 covers 14 residues. Germline V lookup: CDR1 SGHNT, CDR2 YENEEA. Trimming removed 4 bases at V and 3 bases at J, with 13 bases between. The chain's CDR3 is CASSSGWTFYEQYF. Written as DNA, the CDR3 is TGTGCCAGCAGCTCGGGCTGGACATTCTACGAGCAGTACTTC.